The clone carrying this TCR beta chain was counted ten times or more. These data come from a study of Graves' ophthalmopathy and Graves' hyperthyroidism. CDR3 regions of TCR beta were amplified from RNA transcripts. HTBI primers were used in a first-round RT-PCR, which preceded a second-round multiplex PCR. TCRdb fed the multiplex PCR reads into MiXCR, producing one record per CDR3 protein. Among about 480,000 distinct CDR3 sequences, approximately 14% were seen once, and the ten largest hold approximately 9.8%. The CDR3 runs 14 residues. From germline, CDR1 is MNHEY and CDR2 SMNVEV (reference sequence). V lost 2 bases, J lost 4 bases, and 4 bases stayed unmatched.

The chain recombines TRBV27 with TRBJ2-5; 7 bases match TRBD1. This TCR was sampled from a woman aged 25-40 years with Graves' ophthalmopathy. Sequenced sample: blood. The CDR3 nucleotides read TGTGCCAGCAGTTTAAGGGGGCGCATAGAGACCCAGTACTTC. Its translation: CASSLRGRIETQYF.